Listed below are T cell receptor beta chains from one sample, sequenced in a study of blood T cell repertoires in COVID-19. Clones were read by immunoSEQ multiplex PCR, and TCRdb kept only the in-frame ones, dropping some. Of over 85,000 clones in the sample, roughly 87% were seen once. Material: peripheral blood. These receptors all come from a male donor with acute or convalescent COVID-19. CDR3s include the opening cysteine and the closing phenylalanine or tryptophan.

>TRBV12-3/TRBV12-4
CASRGDNSPLHF
>TRBV6-5
CASRAGGGETQYF
>TRBV7-2
CASSLGEGLGANVLTF
>TRBV7-9
CASSPSGWKGNQPQHF
>TRBV7-8
CASSLFTGDTEAFF
>TRBV27
CASRMVSSQPQHF
>TRBV27
CASSLSGSYEQYF
>TRBV3-1/TRBV3-2
CASSPDMRVSHTEAFF
>TRBV6-1
CASSEAGSQNTGELFF
>TRBV6-1
CASSEGNFRGLGETQYF